A selection of T cell receptor beta chains follows, all from one sample in a study of beta chain features in type 1 diabetes. Repertoires were generated with immunoSEQ multiplex PCR, while TCRdb's copy carries only in-frame clones and drops some. The data contain over 200,000 clones, approximately 11% of them singletons. Sequenced input: naive CD4+ T cells from blood. These receptors all come from a man aged 30 to 39 with type 1 diabetes. Each CDR3 is given with its conserved first and last residue. A D gene is named only where the DNA matches it firmly. Only some rows state a clone size, as once, few, many or a class for expanded clones.

DNA	CDR3	size	V	J	D
TGTGCCAGCAGTTACGACAGAGTCTATGGCTACACCTTC	CASSYDRVYGYTF	few	TRBV6-5	TRBJ1-2	.
TGCAGCGTGGAACAGGGGGCTGAAGCTTTCTTT	CSVEQGAEAFF	.	TRBV29-1	TRBJ1-1	TRBD1
TGTGCCAGCAGCGCCAGACAGGGAAGCTCCTACGAGCAGTACTTC	CASSARQGSSYEQYF	.	TRBV2	TRBJ2-7	TRBD1
TGTGCCAGCAGCCGCACGGGTTCCACTGAAGCTTTCTTT	CASSRTGSTEAFF	.	TRBV7-9	TRBJ1-1	.
TGCGCCAGCAGCTTGGGGACAGGCACAGATACGCAGTATTTT	CASSLGTGTDTQYF	few	TRBV5-1	TRBJ2-3	.
TGTGCCAGCAGCCAAGGTTCAGCGGGGGCCCCTAGCACAGATACGCAGTATTTT	CASSQGSAGAPSTDTQYF	few	TRBV4-2	TRBJ2-3	TRBD2
TGTGCCAGCAGTTTGGGACTAGCGGGGGGTCAAGAGACCCAGTACTTC	CASSLGLAGGQETQYF	few	TRBV28	TRBJ2-5	TRBD2
TGTGCCAGCAGCCGCCAGCGGGGGGCCGGGGAGCTGTTTTTT	CASSRQRGAGELFF	.	TRBV4-2	TRBJ2-2	TRBD2
TGTGCCAGCAGCCAAGTAGATCTGGGACACAACCGCCAAAACATTCAGTACTTC	CASSQVDLGHNRQNIQYF	few	TRBV14	TRBJ2-4	.
TGTGCCAGCAGCGTAGTGGCACAGGGGAATAATTCACCCCTCCACTTT	CASSVVAQGNNSPLHF	few	TRBV9	TRBJ1-6	TRBD1
TGTGCCTGGAGTTACAGGGGGCCGGGCGAGCAGTACTTC	CAWSYRGPGEQYF	few	TRBV30	TRBJ2-7	TRBD1
TGTGCCAGCTCACCAAGATTGCCAGGGGTGAAGGGGGAGCAGTACTTC	CASSPRLPGVKGEQYF	few	TRBV18	TRBJ2-7	.
TGCGCCAGCAGCACTCAGGGTAGACAGGACAATGAGCAGTTCTTC	CASSTQGRQDNEQFF	.	TRBV5-1	TRBJ2-1	.
TGTGCCAGCTCTCCCCCTAGCGGGAATTACAATGAGCAGTTCTTC	CASSPPSGNYNEQFF	.	TRBV18	TRBJ2-1	TRBD2
TGTGCCAGCAGTTACTCCCGGGACAGGGGGTACCAGTACTTC	CASSYSRDRGYQYF	.	TRBV6-6	TRBJ2-7	TRBD1
TGTGCCAGCAGCTTAAGGGGATCCACTGAAGCTTTCTTT	CASSLRGSTEAFF	.	TRBV7-2	TRBJ1-1	.
TGTGCCATCAGTGAGCGCGCAGGGGGAAACACCGGGGAGCTGTTTTTT	CAISERAGGNTGELFF	few	TRBV10-3	TRBJ2-2	TRBD1
TGTGCCAGCTTAGGAGGGGGCCAAAAGAATTCACCCCTCCACTTT	CASLGGGQKNSPLHF	few	TRBV6-4	TRBJ1-6	TRBD1
TGTGCCAGCAGTTACTCTTCGGGAAACAGAGCTTTCTTT	CASSYSSGNRAFF	few	TRBV6-5	TRBJ1-1	.
TGCAGTGCCATCACTACAGATACGCAGTATTTT	CSAITTDTQYF	.	TRBV20-1	TRBJ2-3	.
TGTGCCAGCAGCGACGAACAGCGGAGCGGGGAAGCTTTCTTT	CASSDEQRSGEAFF	few	TRBV25-1	TRBJ1-1	.
TGTGCCAGCAGCTTTCAACTACACGAGCAGTACTTC	CASSFQLHEQYF	.	TRBV7-3	TRBJ2-7	.
TGCGCCAGCAGCTTGGCGGGGGGTTGGGACACTGAAGCTTTCTTT	CASSLAGGWDTEAFF	few	TRBV5-1	TRBJ1-1	.
TGTGCCTGGAGTTCACCCATACAGAAGAACACTGAAGCTTTCTTT	CAWSSPIQKNTEAFF	few	TRBV30	TRBJ1-1	.
TGTGCCAGCAGCGTAGACGGCAGGAACTACGAGCAGTACTTC	CASSVDGRNYEQYF	.	TRBV9	TRBJ2-7	.
TGTGCCACCAGCAGAGATCGGGGACAAGAGACCCAGTACTTC	CATSRDRGQETQYF	few	TRBV15	TRBJ2-5	.
TGCGCCAGCAGCCAAGATCGGGGAGAGACCCAGTACTTC	CASSQDRGETQYF	.	TRBV5-4	TRBJ2-5	.
TGCGCCAGCAGCCAAGGGGAGGGCACGCAGTATTTT	CASSQGEGTQYF	few	TRBV4-3	TRBJ2-3	TRBD2